Listed here are 21 T cell receptor beta chains from one sample, sequenced in a study of blood T cell repertoires in COVID-19. Using immunoSEQ multiplex PCR, the repertoire was profiled, and TCRdb retains in-frame clones only, with some absent. Among around 280,000 clones listed, around 90% were seen once. The sequencing sample was made of PBMCs or T cells enriched from blood (not recorded which). The receptor set was obtained from a woman younger than 35 with acute COVID-19.

This clone was seen a few times. The chain uses TRBV5-5 and TRBJ2-2, with 9 positions matching TRBD1. J lost 3 bases, V lost 4 bases, and 4 bases had no gene match. Germline-derived CDR1 and CDR2 are SGHKS and YYEKEE (reference sequence). The CDR3 is made up of 15 amino acids. For the CDR3, the DNA is TGTGCCAGCAGCGACCGGGACAGGGACACCGGGGAGCTGTTTTTT. Amino acid sequence: CASSDRDRDTGELFF.

The V and J genes are TRBV19 and TRBJ2-2; TRBD1 matches 9 bases. CDR1 is LNHDA and CDR2 is SQIVND in the germline V gene (reference sequence). V was pared by 6 bases and J by 1 base, with 3 bases of the junction left unmatched. The CDR3 consists of 15 residues. This CDR3 reads CASRSGQGNTGELFF. CDR3 nucleotide sequence: TGTGCCAGTAGATCGGGACAGGGGAACACCGGGGAGCTGTTTTTT.

V usage is TRBV14 and J usage is TRBJ2-5; 14 positions match TRBD2. Germline V gives CDR1 SGHDN, CDR2 FVKESK. Losses at the gene ends were 4 bases for V and 2 bases for J; bases not matched to a gene: 9. This CDR3 spans 18 amino acids. The CDR3 DNA is TGTGCCAGCAGCCGCGGGACTAGCGGGAGAGGGGCACAAGAGACCCAGTACTTC. This sequence encodes CASSRGTSGRGAQETQYF.

The J gene is TRBJ1-6, the V gene TRBV5-1, with 9 bases lining up with TRBD1. Germline lookup yields CDR1 SGHRS and CDR2 YFSETQ. This CDR3 spans 15 amino acids. After removal of 2 bases from V and 8 bases from J, the junction contained 5 bases not matched to a gene. The CDR3 sequence is CASSLTGQGYSPLHF. DNA for the CDR3: TGCGCCAGCAGCTTAACGGGACAGGGATATTCACCCCTCCACTTT.

V gene TRBV29-1 combines with J gene TRBJ2-2; D remains ambiguous. The CDR3 is made up of 12 amino acids. Germline loops: CDR1 SQVTM, CDR2 ANQGSEA. Trimming took 7 bases from V and 1 from J, leaving 7 bases between them. CDR3 in amino acids: CSGSQNTGELFF. The CDR3 region has the DNA TGCAGCGGGTCACAGAACACCGGGGAGCTGTTTTTT.

The chain has TRBV28 and TRBJ2-1, with 10 nucleotides matching TRBD1. Germline V gives CDR1 MDHEN, CDR2 SYDVKM. V trimming: 4 bases; J trimming: 5 bases; junction bases outside the gene matches: 2. The CDR3 is 14 residues long. Here the CDR3 DNA reads TGTGCCAGCAGTTGGACAGGGGGAAACAATGAGCAGTTCTTC. Its protein is CASSWTGGNNEQFF.

V and J are TRBV11-2 and TRBJ1-4, with 9 bases fitting TRBD1. In germline, CDR1 is SGHAT, CDR2 FQNNGV. The CDR3 is 15 amino acids. J gave up 5 bases and V 5 bases, and 6 bases lay outside the gene matches. The CDR3 DNA is TGTGCCAGCAGCCCAGAGACAGGGGGGAATGAAAAACTGTTTTTT. Its protein product is CASSPETGGNEKLFF.

This rearrangement joins TRBV5-4 to TRBJ2-1; TRBD2 might be the D (6 bases). The CDR3 sequence is 17 residues long. Germline CDR1 SGHNT, CDR2 YYREEE (reference sequence). Trimming stripped 0 bases from V and 8 bases from J, with 21 bases between. CDR3 residues: CASSLVPFAGRTDEQFF. For the CDR3, the DNA is TGTGCCAGCAGCTTGGTCCCCTTCGCCGGGAGAACGGATGAGCAGTTCTTC.

This clone was seen a single time. This chain connects TRBV12-3 or TRBV12-4 to TRBJ1-2; possible D gene TRBD1, 6 bases. Trimming left V 4 bases short and J 6 bases short, with 12 bases between. The CDR3 has 13 amino acids. The CDR3 reads CASSYSTGDGYTF. The CDR3 DNA follows: TGTGCCAGCAGTTACTCGACAGGAGATGGCTACACCTTC.

This chain links TRBV27 with TRBJ1-1, with a weak D call TRBD1 (6 bases). The germline V gene encodes CDR1 MNHEY and CDR2 SMNVEV (reference sequence). This CDR3 spans 14 amino acids. V was shortened by 3 bases and J by 0 bases, with 8 bases between the two germline ends. In nucleotides, the CDR3 is TGTGCCAGCAGTTTCTCAGGGGTGAACACTGAAGCTTTCTTT. Protein sequence: CASSFSGVNTEAFF.

This clone came up once. This chain uses TRBV28 with TRBJ2-1; 7 positions agree with TRBD2. The CDR3 loop spans 14 amino acids. Germline CDR1 MDHEN, CDR2 SYDVKM. With 2 bases clipped from V and 6 bases from J, the junction kept 4 bases outside the gene matches. CDR3 DNA: TGTGCCAGCAGTTTAATGGGGGGGGGCAATGAGCAGTTCTTC. Protein product: CASSLMGGGNEQFF.

This sequence joins TRBV10-2 and TRBJ1-1; 8 nucleotides match TRBD1. The germline V gene has CDR1 WSHSY and CDR2 SAAADI. Unmatched junction bases numbered 0, after V lost 2 bases and J lost 1 base. This CDR3 has 14 amino acids. CDR3 amino acids: CASSEGTGNTEAFF. CDR3 DNA sequence: TGCGCCAGCAGTGAGGGGACAGGGAACACTGAAGCTTTCTTT.

This chain links TRBV18 with TRBJ2-1; D is unclear. V was trimmed by 5 bases and J by 4 bases, leaving 15 bases between them. Looked up from germline, CDR1 is KGHSH and CDR2 is LQKENI. CDR3 length: 15 residues. In DNA, the CDR3 is TGTGCCAGCTCAGAGGCTTTGGCATTATACAATGAGCAGTTCTTC. This encodes CASSEALALYNEQFF.

CDR3: CASGRLAVSNTGELFF. The DNA of the CDR3 is TGCGCCAGCGGACGACTAGCGGTCTCGAACACCGGGGAGCTGTTTTTT. The rearrangement joins TRBV5-1 to TRBJ2-2, with 9 nucleotides matching TRBD2. Looked up from germline, CDR1 is SGHRS and CDR2 is YFSETQ. This CDR3 contains 16 residues. Trimming removed 7 bases from V and 0 bases from J; junction bases left unmatched: 7.

The genes are TRBV2 and TRBJ2-2; 8 nucleotides align to TRBD1. V shed 7 bases and J 3 bases; nucleotides not matched to a gene: 4. Germline values: CDR1 SNHLY, CDR2 FYNNEI. The CDR3 contains 14 residues. The CDR3: CASKDRAYTGELFF. The CDR3, as DNA: TGTGCCAGCAAGGACAGGGCCTACACCGGGGAGCTGTTTTTT.

The CDR3 sequence is CASSLAVAKNIQYF. DNA of the CDR3: TGTGCCAGCAGCTTAGCGGTAGCCAAAAACATTCAGTACTTC. This chain links TRBV11-2 with TRBJ2-4; D unresolved. CDR1 is SGHAT, CDR2 FQNNGV, per germline. The CDR3 is 14 amino acids. Trimming took off 1 base at V and 0 bases at J, with 4 bases between the two ends.

The J gene is TRBJ1-2, the V gene TRBV30, with 7 nucleotides matching TRBD1. Trimming at V came to 3 bases and at J to 10 bases, leaving 5 bases not matched to a gene. CDR1 is GTSNPN, CDR2 SVGIG, per germline (reference sequence). CDR3 length equals 11 residues. The CDR3 spells CAWRGQRLYTF. The CDR3 nucleotides are TGTGCCTGGAGGGGACAGAGACTCTACACCTTC.

The chain uses TRBV11-2 and TRBJ1-2; a possible D gene is TRBD1 (5 bases). With 2 bases removed from V and 5 bases from J, the gap between germline ends came to 12 bases. CDR3 size: 14 residues. Germline V gene data show CDR1 as SGHAT and CDR2 as FQNNGV. As DNA, the CDR3 is TGTGCCAGCAGCTTACTCAGGGTGGAATATGGCTACACCTTC. Translation: CASSLLRVEYGYTF.

CDR3: CASSLVLGGSGDYEQYF. The CDR3 DNA reads TGTGCCAGCAGCTTAGTTTTAGGGGGCTCAGGGGACTACGAGCAGTACTTC. The V and J genes are TRBV7-9 and TRBJ2-7; TRBD1 aligns across 7 bases. The CDR3 runs to 17 residues. The V gene's germline CDR1 is SEHNR and CDR2 FQNEAQ (reference sequence). The ends lost 1 base at V and 3 bases at J; junction bases unmatched: 12.

The chain joins TRBV4-1 to TRBJ2-7, with TRBD1 matching over 7 bases. V dropped 3 bases and J dropped 2; count of bases not matched to a gene: 10. The CDR3 is 16 amino acids. Germline values: CDR1 MGHRA, CDR2 YSYEKL. CDR3 region: CASSQGQRSFTYEQYF. In DNA, the CDR3 is TGCGCCAGCAGCCAGGGACAGAGGAGCTTTACCTACGAGCAGTACTTC.

The chain uses TRBV2 and TRBJ2-7, with 7 bases matching TRBD1. CDR3 length equals 15 residues. Germline values: CDR1 SNHLY, CDR2 FYNNEI. With V trimmed by 7 bases and J by 3 bases, 12 bases remained unmatched. CDR3 bases: TGTGCCAGCACTCATGAAGGGGGCAGAAACTACGAGCAGTACTTC. Its translation is CASTHEGGRNYEQYF.